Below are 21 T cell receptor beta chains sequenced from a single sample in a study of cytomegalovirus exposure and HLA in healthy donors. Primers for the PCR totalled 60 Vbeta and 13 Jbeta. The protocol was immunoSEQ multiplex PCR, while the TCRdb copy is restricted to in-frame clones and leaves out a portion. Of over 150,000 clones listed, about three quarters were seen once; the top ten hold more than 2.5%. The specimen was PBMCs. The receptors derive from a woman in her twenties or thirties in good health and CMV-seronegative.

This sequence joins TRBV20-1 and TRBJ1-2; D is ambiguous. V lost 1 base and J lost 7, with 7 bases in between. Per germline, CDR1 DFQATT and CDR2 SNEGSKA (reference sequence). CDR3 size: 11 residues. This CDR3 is CSARAGGGYTF. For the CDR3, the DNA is TGCAGTGCTAGAGCCGGAGGTGGCTACACCTTC.

DNA for the CDR3: TGTGCCAGCAGGGGACAGGGGGCAGGTGGTTTCACCGGGGAGCTGTTTTTT. Protein sequence: CASRGQGAGGFTGELFF. The chain is built from TRBV28 and TRBJ2-2; 12 nucleotides match TRBD1. Germline CDR1 and CDR2: MDHEN and SYDVKM. The ends lost 6 bases at V and 4 bases at J; junction bases unmatched: 9. The length of the CDR3 is 17 residues.

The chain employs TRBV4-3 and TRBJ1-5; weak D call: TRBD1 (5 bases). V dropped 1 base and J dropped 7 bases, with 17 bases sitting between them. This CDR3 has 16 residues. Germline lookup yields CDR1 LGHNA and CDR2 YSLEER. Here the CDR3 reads CASSQVVWGGGQPQHF. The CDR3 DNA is TGCGCCAGCAGCCAAGTGGTTTGGGGGGGTGGCCAGCCCCAGCATTTT.

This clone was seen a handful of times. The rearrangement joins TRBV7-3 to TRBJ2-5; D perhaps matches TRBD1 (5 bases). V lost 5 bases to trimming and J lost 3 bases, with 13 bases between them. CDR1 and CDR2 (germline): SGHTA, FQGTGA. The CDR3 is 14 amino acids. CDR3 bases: TGTGCCAGCAGCCCTGGGGCTAGGAAAGAGACCCAGTACTTC. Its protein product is CASSPGARKETQYF.

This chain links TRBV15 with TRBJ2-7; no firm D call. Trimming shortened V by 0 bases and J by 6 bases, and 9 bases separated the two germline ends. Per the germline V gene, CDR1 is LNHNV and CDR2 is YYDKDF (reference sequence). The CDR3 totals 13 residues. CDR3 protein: CATSRDRTAEQYF. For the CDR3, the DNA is TGTGCCACCAGCAGAGATCGCACAGCCGAGCAGTACTTC.

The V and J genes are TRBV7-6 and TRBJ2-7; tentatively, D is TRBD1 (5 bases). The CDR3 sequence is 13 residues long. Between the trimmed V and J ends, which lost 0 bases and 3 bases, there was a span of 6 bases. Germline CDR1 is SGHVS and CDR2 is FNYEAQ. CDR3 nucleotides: TGTGCCAGCAGCTTAGCACAGGACTACGAGCAGTACTTC. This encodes CASSLAQDYEQYF. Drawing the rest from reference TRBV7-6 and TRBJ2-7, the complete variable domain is GAGVSQSPRYKVTKRGQDVALRCDPISGHVSLYWYRQALGQGPEFLTYFNYEAQQDKSGLPNDRFSAERPEGSISTLTIQRTEQRDSAMYRCASSLAQDYEQYFGPGTRLTVT.

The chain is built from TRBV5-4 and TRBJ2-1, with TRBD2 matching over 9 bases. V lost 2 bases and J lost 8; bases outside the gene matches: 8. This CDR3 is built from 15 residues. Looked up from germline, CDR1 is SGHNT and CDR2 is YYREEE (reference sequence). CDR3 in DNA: TGTGCCAGCAGCTTTTCAGCGGGAGGAATGGATGAGCAGTTCTTC. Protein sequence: CASSFSAGGMDEQFF.

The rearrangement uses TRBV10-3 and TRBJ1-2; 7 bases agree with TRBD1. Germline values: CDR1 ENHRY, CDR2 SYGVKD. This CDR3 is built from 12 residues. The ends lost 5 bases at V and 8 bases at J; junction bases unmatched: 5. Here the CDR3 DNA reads TGTGCCATCAGTCTACAGGGGCAGGGCTACACCTTC. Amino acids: CAISLQGQGYTF.

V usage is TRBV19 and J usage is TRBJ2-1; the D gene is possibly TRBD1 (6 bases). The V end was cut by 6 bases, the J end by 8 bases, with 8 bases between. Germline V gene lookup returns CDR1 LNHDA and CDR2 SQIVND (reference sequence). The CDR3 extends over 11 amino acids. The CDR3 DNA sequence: TGTGCCAGTAGCACAGGGCATGAGCAGTTCTTC. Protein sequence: CASSTGHEQFF.

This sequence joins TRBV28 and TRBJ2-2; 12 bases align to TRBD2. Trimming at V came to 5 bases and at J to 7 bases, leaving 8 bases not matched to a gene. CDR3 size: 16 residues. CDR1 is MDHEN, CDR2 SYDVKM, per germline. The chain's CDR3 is CASSPGLAGRDGELFF. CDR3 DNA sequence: TGTGCCAGCAGTCCTGGACTAGCGGGGAGGGACGGGGAGCTGTTTTTT.

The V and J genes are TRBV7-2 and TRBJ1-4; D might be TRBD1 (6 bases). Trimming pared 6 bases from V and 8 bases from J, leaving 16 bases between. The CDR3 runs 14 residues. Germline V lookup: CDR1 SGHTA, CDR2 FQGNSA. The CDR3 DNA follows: TGTGCCAGCAGATCCAGCGGGAGGGGGGAAAAACTGTTTTTT. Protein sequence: CASRSSGRGEKLFF. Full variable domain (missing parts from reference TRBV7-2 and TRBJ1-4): GAGVSQSPSNKVTEKGKDVELRCDPISGHTALYWYRQSLGQGLEFLIYFQGNSAPDKSGLPSDRFSAERTGGSVSTLTIQRTQQEDSAVYLCASRSSGRGEKLFFGSGTQLSVL.

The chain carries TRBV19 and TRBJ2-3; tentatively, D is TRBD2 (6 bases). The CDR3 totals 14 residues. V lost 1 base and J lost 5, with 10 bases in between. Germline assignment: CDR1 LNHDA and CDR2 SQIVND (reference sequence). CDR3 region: CASSIGLGIDTQYF. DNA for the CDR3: TGTGCCAGTAGTATAGGACTAGGTATAGATACGCAGTATTTT.

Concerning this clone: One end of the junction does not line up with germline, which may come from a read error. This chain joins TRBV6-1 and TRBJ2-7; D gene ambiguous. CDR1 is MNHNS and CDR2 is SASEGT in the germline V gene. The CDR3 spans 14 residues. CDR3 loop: CASSDRFSTYGQYF. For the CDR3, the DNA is TGTGCCAGCAGTGACAGGTTTTCGACCTACGGGCAGTACTTC.

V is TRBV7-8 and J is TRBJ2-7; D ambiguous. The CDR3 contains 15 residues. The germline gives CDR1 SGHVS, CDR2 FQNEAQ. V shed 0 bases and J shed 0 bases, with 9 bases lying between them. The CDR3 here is CASSLALMSSYEQYF. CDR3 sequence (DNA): TGTGCCAGCAGCTTAGCCCTCATGAGCTCCTACGAGCAGTACTTC.

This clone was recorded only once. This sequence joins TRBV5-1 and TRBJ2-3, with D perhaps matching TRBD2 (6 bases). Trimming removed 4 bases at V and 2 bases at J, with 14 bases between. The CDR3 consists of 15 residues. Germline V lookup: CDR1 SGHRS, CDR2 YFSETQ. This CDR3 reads CASSRQADYTDTQYF. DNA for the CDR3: TGCGCCAGCAGCAGGCAAGCGGACTACACAGATACGCAGTATTTT.

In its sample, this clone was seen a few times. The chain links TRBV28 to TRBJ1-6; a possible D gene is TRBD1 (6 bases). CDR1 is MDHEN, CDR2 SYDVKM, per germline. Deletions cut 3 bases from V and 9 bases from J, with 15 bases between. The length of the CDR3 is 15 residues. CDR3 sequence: CASSLPGGLGSPLHF. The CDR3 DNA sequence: TGTGCCAGCAGTTTGCCCGGGGGGCTCGGTTCACCCCTCCACTTT.

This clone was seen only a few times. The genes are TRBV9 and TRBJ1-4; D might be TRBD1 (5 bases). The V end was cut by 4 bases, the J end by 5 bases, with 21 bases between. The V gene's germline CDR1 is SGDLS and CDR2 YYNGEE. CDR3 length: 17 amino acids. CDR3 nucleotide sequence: TGTGCCAGCAGCCCAACCTCTAACAGGAGGGGAAATGAAAAACTGTTTTTT. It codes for CASSPTSNRRGNEKLFF. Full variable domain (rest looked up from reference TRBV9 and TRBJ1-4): DSGVTQTPKHLITATGQRVTLRCSPRSGDLSVYWYQQSLDQGLQFLIQYYNGEERAKGNILERFSAQQFPDLHSELNLSSLELGDSALYFCASSPTSNRRGNEKLFFGSGTQLSVL.

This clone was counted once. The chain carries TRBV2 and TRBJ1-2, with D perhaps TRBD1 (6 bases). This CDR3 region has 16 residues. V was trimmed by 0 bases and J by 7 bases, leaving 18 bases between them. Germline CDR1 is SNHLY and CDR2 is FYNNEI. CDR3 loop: CASSEAEQGTVFGYTF. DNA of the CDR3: TGTGCCAGCAGTGAAGCGGAACAGGGTACCGTCTTTGGCTACACCTTC. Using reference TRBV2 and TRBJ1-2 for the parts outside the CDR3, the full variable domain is EPEVTQTPSHQVTQMGQEVILRCVPISNHLYFYWYRQILGQKVEFLVSFYNNEISEKSEIFDDQFSVERPDGSNFTLKIRSTKLEDSAMYFCASSEAEQGTVFGYTFGSGTRLTVV.

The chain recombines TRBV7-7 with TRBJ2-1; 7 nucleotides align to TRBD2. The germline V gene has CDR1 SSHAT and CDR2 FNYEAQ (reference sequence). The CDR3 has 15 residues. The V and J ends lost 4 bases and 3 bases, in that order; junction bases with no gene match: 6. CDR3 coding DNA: TGTGCCAGCAGCTCTGGGGAGGGGTACTACAATGAGCAGTTCTTC. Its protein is CASSSGEGYYNEQFF.

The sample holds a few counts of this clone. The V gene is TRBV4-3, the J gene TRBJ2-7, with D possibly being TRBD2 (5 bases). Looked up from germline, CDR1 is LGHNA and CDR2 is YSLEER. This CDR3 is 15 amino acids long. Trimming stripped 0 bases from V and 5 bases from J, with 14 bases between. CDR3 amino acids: CASSQDVGRGHEQYF. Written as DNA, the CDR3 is TGCGCCAGCAGCCAAGATGTTGGGAGAGGGCACGAGCAGTACTTC.

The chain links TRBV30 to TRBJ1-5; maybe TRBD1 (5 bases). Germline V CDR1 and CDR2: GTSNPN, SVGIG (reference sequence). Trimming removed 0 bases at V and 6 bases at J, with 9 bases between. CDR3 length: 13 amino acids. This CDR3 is CAWSVSGIQPQHF. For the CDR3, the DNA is TGTGCCTGGAGTGTGTCAGGGATTCAGCCCCAGCATTTT.